This TCR beta chain was identified in a study of cytomegalovirus exposure and HLA in healthy donors listed by TCRdb under 2017. Background on the whole study: An earlier analysis of several hundred of the donors reported about 250 Gb of sequence data and around 110 million unique TCR beta sequences from 190 million or so T cells. The T cell repertoires of several hundred subjects were profiled by immunosequencing and related to cytomegalovirus serostatus. Rather than drawing on any new phenotypic data, the later analysis identified candidate immune exposures from TCR beta sequences and the way those sequences occurred across donors. Because of strong linkage in the cohort, roughly five DR-DQ haplotypes were treated as single units for association and clustering. A separate validation cohort of 90 to 150 different subjects was used in addition to the 666-subject first cohort. Of the roughly 430 genotyped donors, around 81% fell in the genetic ancestry cluster associated with self-reported Caucasian donors. To decide whether each TCR beta V gene segment behaved as functional or pseudogenic, an earlier analysis of approximately 620 of the donors relied on high-throughput TCR beta sequencing. In a later analysis, previously published TCR beta repertoires from several hundred donors were re-analyzed and high-resolution HLA genotyping was added so that TCR occurrence patterns could be studied. Every repertoire in the discovery cohort had been generated on one and the same sequencing platform. HLA typing covered class I and class II loci at four-digit resolution. Across approximately 420 genotyped donors of the cohort, an average of about 220,000 unique TCR beta nucleotide sequences per donor were sequenced, and roughly 17% of those sequences were non-productive. The number of typed donors differed by locus: about 629-630 for A, B, C, DRB1 and DQB1; 500 to 550 for DQA1; about 600 for DPA1; and some 470 for DPB1. Genome-wide SNP genotypes for about 65% of the 666 donors were used in a later genetic analysis, which treated that subset as a discovery cohort. Roughly 300 gigabases of sequencing data and roughly 90 million unique TCR sequences were included in an early release covering roughly 700 HLA-typed donors. Donor age, sex, ethnicity and CMV serostatus were compiled alongside the repertoire data. High-throughput TCR immunosequencing, statistical association of individual TCRs with disease status, and machine learning were combined to predict cytomegalovirus infection status. The aim of the study was to test whether cataloging public T cell receptors could identify signatures of past pathogen exposure.

With regard to this clone: No antigen is known for it. No much larger clonotype is one base removed from it; base qualities were not supplied.

General conclusions and limits of the study: A group of highly shared sequence variants was considered likely to be a technical artifact of the sequencing pipeline. A further reported finding was that TCR beta sequences accurately predicted the HLA-A and HLA-B alleles for most subjects in the first cohort. An earlier analysis of 450 to 750 of the donors showed that most TCR beta V segments appeared in productive rearrangements either about 87% or about 30% of the time, which broadly matched IMGT annotations. Strong co-occurrence of HLA alleles, especially DR and DQ, made assigning TCR associations to individual alleles difficult. Linkage disequilibrium might explain the correlated functional status among segregating V segments, but an unknown experimental factor could not be excluded. Some 16 rarely observed V segments, including chromosome 9 orphons, were excluded from the earlier analysis of several hundred of the donors because counts were too low. The study listed around 160 TCR beta chains as associated with cytomegalovirus. HLA typing was unavailable for some donors at each locus, so association tests used only the typed subset. The only immune exposure information available for the cohort was CMV serostatus. In a later analysis, the rate of TCR association differed among HLA loci, with DRB1 alleles having the most associated TCRs and HLA-C alleles having the fewest. Most TCR sequences were seen in very few donors, while some public TCRs were found in many individuals. The classifier was reported to diagnose cytomegalovirus status with high specificity and sensitivity in both the original cohort and the validation cohort. According to a later genetic analysis, donors in an Asian-associated ancestry cluster had fewer N-insertions in productive TCRs than the roughly 700-donor mean. Three of the identified cytomegalovirus-associated TCR beta chains were confirmed in vitro to be specific for cytomegalovirus antigens. The authors suggested that the approach could potentially be generalized to other disease states and immunological phenotypes. The 87-base-pair reads could not distinguish some IMGT-functional V segments, including TRBV6-2 and TRBV6-3, so those segments were excluded. The presence/absence analyses assumed that sequencing depth was roughly uniform across donors, and that assumption may not be true. A later genetic analysis associated a missense DCLRE1C variant with V-gene and J-gene trimming of TCR beta chains, and an independent cohort replicated the association. In a later analysis, HLA-associated TCR beta chains were found to be more clonally expanded and to have lower generation probabilities than equally common non-associated chains. In a later analysis, most CMV-associated TCR beta chains were found to appear HLA-restricted, with HLA associations seemingly driven largely by CMV exposure. At a false discovery rate of 0.05, a later analysis linked some 17,000 TCR beta sequences to specific HLA alleles. Only TCR beta chains were sequenced in this cohort, and the absence of alpha or paired-chain data limited detectable features. A later analysis reported that several top co-occurrence clusters appeared linked to parvovirus B19, influenza, CMV and Epstein-Barr virus.

The method behind the library was the immunoSEQ multiplex PCR assay. For the multiplex PCR, a mixture combining 60 forward primers for TCR Vbeta segments and 13 reverse primers for TCR Jbeta segments was used. The CDR3 region of rearranged TCR beta genes was amplified from genomic DNA with a multiplex PCR assay. Amplified TCR beta libraries were sequenced as 87-base-pair reads on the Illumina HiSeq System. On the authors' methods: Across the roughly 670 repertoires, a later analysis counted approximately 75 million unique TCR beta chains, 9.5 million to 12 million of which were shared by at least two donors. To remove PCR and sequencing errors, raw reads were error-corrected and collapsed into unique sequences using a nearest-neighbor algorithm that merged closely related sequences. CDR3 sequences were aligned to IMGT reference sequences to assign V, D and J gene segments. For a sequence to be retained, at least a six-nucleotide match to both a V gene segment and a J gene segment was required. Rearrangements were called productive when the CDR3 lacked stop codons and stayed in frame with V and J; all others were non-productive. Following IMGT convention, CDR3 was defined as the stretch from the second conserved V-encoded cysteine up to the conserved J-encoded phenylalanine. In an earlier analysis of some 550 of the donors, sequences lacking an unambiguous match to a single V gene segment were excluded. An earlier analysis of approximately 590 of the donors classified V segments as functional when productive rearrangements were above 56.7% and as segregating when the standard deviation between donors was above 5%. To diagnose cytomegalovirus status from the catalog of TCR beta chain sequences, a statistical classification framework was built. V and J gene assignment, in a later analysis, came from comparing TCR nucleotide sequences with IMGT/GENE-DB human TR gene sequences. In a later analysis, CDR3 sequences and most-parsimonious VDJ recombination scenarios were assigned using the TCRdist pipeline. A later analysis defined each TCR beta chain by its CDR3 amino acid sequence plus V-gene family, and excluded reads lacking a unique V-gene family. As a way to deal with suspected cross-contamination and a sequencing artifact, a later analysis dropped approximately 590 nucleotide sequences that were highly shared and had low generation probability. In a later analysis, a clonal expansion index for each public chain was calculated from normalized within-repertoire ranks of inferred template counts. In a later analysis, generation probabilities were computed with a VDJ recombination model fitted to out-of-frame rearrangements, and the resulting probabilities were checked against IGoR. A later analysis scored TCR-TCR, TCR-HLA and TCR-CMV co-occurrence with hypergeometric tests, applying a repertoire-size bias correction to TCR pairs. In a later analysis, false discovery rates were estimated by permuting HLA or CMV assignments 20 times. In a later analysis, co-occurring TCRs were grouped using DBSCAN, with TCRdist sequence similarity added in when clustering inside HLA-allele-positive subsets. Co-occurrence clustering excluded repertoires with fewer than 30,000 or more than 120,000 public chains, plus five with anomalous nucleotide sharing. TCRdb re-hosts the immuneACCESS table, in-frame sequences only. Its copies lack some clones; in the studies checked, an unresolved V gene accounts for under half of them, and the cause for the rest is not known. That table supplies the V and J calls and clone size; D and trimming were determined from the DNA. This sample holds approximately 160,000 clones; roughly 80% were observed only once. Roughly 2% of the sample is held by the ten biggest clonotypes.

CDR3 length: 16 amino acids, cysteine to phenylalanine. Only CDR3 DNA is held: 48 bases, read in frame from base 1. V loses 2 bases of germline sequence and J loses 0 bases, and the interval between the two ends is 13 bases. The germline V gene (reference sequence) specifies SGHNT as CDR1 and YYREEE as CDR2. The cohort consisted of 666 healthy bone marrow donors. Cohort members were all nominally healthy when sampled, although unrecorded immune exposures were likely present. Of the 670 or so cohort members, around 310 had a positive CMV serostatus and about 350 had a negative one, while no CMV serostatus was recorded for the donor. A peripheral blood sample was provided by each donor, and peripheral blood mononuclear cells were used for TCR beta sequencing. The Qiagen DNeasy Blood Extraction Kit was used to extract genomic DNA from the blood cell samples.

This sequence originates from a human donor in good health. Sequenced: PBMCs. The rearranged chain carries TRBV5-4 and TRBJ2-3, and TRBD2 may be the D gene, going by 7 matching bases. Here the CDR3 is given as CASSLNGGLSTDTQYF. In nucleotides, the sequence is TGTGCCAGCAGCTTAAACGGGGGGCTTAGCACAGATACGCAGTATTTT.